These T cell receptor beta chains were read from a single sample in a study of neurological immune-mediated disorders. MiXCR was run by TCRdb on the 5' RACE reads, yielding one entry per CDR3 protein. The table includes some 38,000 distinct CDR3 sequences, over 12% detected once. Sequenced sample: PBMCs. The receptors come from a woman between 50 and 59 years old with HTLV-1-associated myelopathy (HAM/TSP). The CDR3 runs from the conserved cysteine through the conserved F or W. Each record gives: D gene, V gene, clone size, J gene, CDR3 protein, CDR3 DNA. D genes are given only for firm matches. Where a row states a size, it is once, few, many or the class of an expanded clone; other rows omit it.

d_call: -; v_call: TRBV7-2; clone_size: many; j_call: TRBJ2-3; cdr3_aa: CASSLGSSDTDTQYF; cdr3_nt: TGTGCCAGCAGCTTAGGATCTAGCGACACAGATACGCAGTATTTT
d_call: -; v_call: TRBV6-5; clone_size: many; j_call: TRBJ2-3; cdr3_aa: CASTGDTQYF; cdr3_nt: TGTGCCAGCACGGGTGATACGCAGTATTTT
d_call: TRBD1; v_call: TRBV5-5; clone_size: -; j_call: TRBJ2-2; cdr3_aa: CASSPGTANTGELFF; cdr3_nt: TGTGCCAGCAGCCCAGGGACAGCGAACACCGGGGAGCTGTTTTTT
d_call: TRBD1; v_call: TRBV20-1; clone_size: many; j_call: TRBJ1-2; cdr3_aa: CSARDRLNYGYTF; cdr3_nt: TGCAGTGCTAGGGACAGGTTGAACTATGGCTACACCTTC
d_call: -; v_call: TRBV18; clone_size: -; j_call: TRBJ2-1; cdr3_aa: CASSPDRDLREQFF; cdr3_nt: TGTGCCAGCTCACCAGACAGGGACTTACGCGAGCAGTTCTTC
d_call: -; v_call: TRBV5-1; clone_size: many; j_call: TRBJ2-3; cdr3_aa: CASSLQGRDTQYF; cdr3_nt: TGCGCCAGCAGCTTGCAGGGGAGGGATACGCAGTATTTT
d_call: -; v_call: TRBV7-9; clone_size: many; j_call: TRBJ1-5; cdr3_aa: CASGGGNQPQHF; cdr3_nt: TGTGCCAGCGGGGGGGGCAATCAGCCCCAGCATTTT
d_call: -; v_call: TRBV10-3; clone_size: many; j_call: TRBJ2-2; cdr3_aa: CAITPINTGELFF; cdr3_nt: TGTGCCATCACCCCAATCAACACCGGGGAGCTGTTTTTT
d_call: TRBD1; v_call: TRBV7-2; clone_size: many; j_call: TRBJ2-5; cdr3_aa: CASSLHGTGEETQYF; cdr3_nt: TGTGCCAGCAGCTTACACGGGACAGGGGAAGAGACCCAGTACTTC
d_call: TRBD2; v_call: TRBV6-2/TRBV6-3; clone_size: many; j_call: TRBJ2-4; cdr3_aa: CASSYGGGAGENIQYF; cdr3_nt: TGTGCCAGCAGTTACGGCGGGGGGGCCGGGGAGAACATTCAGTACTTC
d_call: -; v_call: TRBV29-1; clone_size: many; j_call: TRBJ2-3; cdr3_aa: CSVTGVSTDTQYF; cdr3_nt: TGCAGCGTGACGGGCGTTTCCACAGATACGCAGTATTTT
d_call: TRBD1; v_call: TRBV20-1; clone_size: many; j_call: TRBJ1-1; cdr3_aa: CSAPRQGAMNTEAFF; cdr3_nt: TGCAGTGCTCCGAGACAGGGGGCGATGAACACTGAAGCTTTCTTT
d_call: -; v_call: TRBV12-3/TRBV12-4; clone_size: many; j_call: TRBJ1-2; cdr3_aa: CASSNPGRLYGYTF; cdr3_nt: TGTGCCAGCAGTAATCCGGGACGCCTCTACGGCTACACCTTC
d_call: TRBD2; v_call: TRBV7-9; clone_size: many; j_call: TRBJ2-1; cdr3_aa: CASSFGLAGTYNEQFF; cdr3_nt: TGTGCCAGCAGCTTCGGACTAGCGGGGACCTACAATGAGCAGTTCTTC
d_call: -; v_call: TRBV4-3; clone_size: many; j_call: TRBJ1-1; cdr3_aa: CASSQGGGDEAFF; cdr3_nt: TGCGCCAGCAGCCAAGGTGGCGGAGATGAAGCTTTCTTT
d_call: TRBD2; v_call: TRBV27; clone_size: -; j_call: TRBJ2-7; cdr3_aa: CASSHNPGGWGSYEQYF; cdr3_nt: TGTGCCAGCAGCCATAACCCCGGGGGGTGGGGCTCCTACGAGCAGTACTTC
d_call: TRBD1; v_call: TRBV15; clone_size: many; j_call: TRBJ1-3; cdr3_aa: CATSRVGQLLSGNTIYF; cdr3_nt: TGTGCCACCAGCAGAGTGGGACAGTTACTCTCTGGAAACACCATATATTTT
d_call: -; v_call: TRBV6-1; clone_size: many; j_call: TRBJ1-1; cdr3_aa: CASTDQTEMNTEAFF; cdr3_nt: TGTGCCAGCACGGATCAGACCGAGATGAACACTGAAGCTTTCTTT
d_call: -; v_call: TRBV24-1; clone_size: -; j_call: TRBJ2-2; cdr3_aa: CATSDKYRDHTGELFF; cdr3_nt: TGTGCCACCAGTGATAAATACAGGGATCACACCGGGGAGCTGTTTTTT
d_call: TRBD1; v_call: TRBV11-2; clone_size: medium-sized; j_call: TRBJ1-2; cdr3_aa: CASRGVGTGVNYGYTF; cdr3_nt: TGTGCCAGCAGGGGAGTCGGGACAGGGGTTAACTATGGCTACACCTTC
d_call: TRBD1; v_call: TRBV6-5; clone_size: -; j_call: TRBJ1-5; cdr3_aa: CANRRTGANSNQPQHF; cdr3_nt: TGTGCAAACAGAAGGACAGGGGCGAATAGCAATCAGCCCCAGCATTTT
d_call: -; v_call: TRBV2; clone_size: -; j_call: TRBJ2-7; cdr3_aa: CASSAWAGHEQYF; cdr3_nt: TGTGCCAGCAGTGCTTGGGCCGGCCACGAGCAGTACTTC
d_call: TRBD2; v_call: TRBV6-5; clone_size: many; j_call: TRBJ2-3; cdr3_aa: CASFRGPGLAEGTDTQYF; cdr3_nt: TGTGCCAGCTTTAGGGGTCCGGGACTAGCGGAAGGCACAGATACGCAGTATTTT
d_call: -; v_call: TRBV2; clone_size: many; j_call: TRBJ2-6; cdr3_aa: CASDDSGANVLTF; cdr3_nt: TGTGCCAGCGACGACTCTGGGGCCAACGTCCTGACTTTC
d_call: -; v_call: TRBV6-6; clone_size: many; j_call: TRBJ1-3; cdr3_aa: CASRLLSGNTIYF; cdr3_nt: TGTGCCAGCAGGCTCCTCTCTGGAAACACCATATATTTT
d_call: -; v_call: TRBV20-1; clone_size: many; j_call: TRBJ2-7; cdr3_aa: CSARDGRGYEQYF; cdr3_nt: TGCAGTGCTAGAGATGGCAGGGGATACGAGCAGTACTTC